The 29 T cell receptor beta chains listed next were all sequenced from one sample in a study of human T cells and chemical hapten exposure. TCRdb fed the RACE reads into MiXCR, producing one record per CDR3 protein. The table has under 450,000 distinct CDR3 sequences, about 6% seen once. Specified time point: patch test 2, 6 weeks after DPC sensitization. Treatment of the sample: therapeutic diphenylcyclopropenone sensitization with weekly scalp DPC. Sample: whole blood, taken in connection with sensitization to the hapten diphenylcyclopropenone (DPC). The receptors stem from a woman younger than 35 with alopecia areata. Some clones in this sample may be carry-over from other donors' samples.

The chain couples TRBV7-8 to TRBJ2-3; 9 bases match TRBD2. From germline, CDR1 is SGHVS and CDR2 FQNEAQ. V gave up 5 bases and J gave up 2 bases; unmatched junction bases: 11. This CDR3 has 17 residues. The CDR3 DNA follows: TGTGCCAGCAGCCTCCACCTGAGCGGGGGGAACACAGATACGCAGTATTTT. Its translation is CASSLHLSGGNTDTQYF.

This clonotype was seen many times. The CDR3 DNA reads TGCAGCGTTGAAGAGTGGGGGGATTCAACTAATGAAAAACTGTTTTTT. This codes for CSVEEWGDSTNEKLFF. This chain joins TRBV29-1 and TRBJ1-4, with a weak D call TRBD1 (5 bases). The germline CDR1 and CDR2 sequences are SQVTM and ANQGSEA. V was shortened by 0 bases and J by 0 bases, with 11 bases between the two germline ends. This CDR3 has 16 amino acids.

The genes are TRBV25-1 and TRBJ2-7; no firm D call. Germline CDR1 and CDR2: MGHDK and SYGVNS. Trimming shortened V by 5 bases and J by 0 bases, and 14 bases separated the two germline ends. The CDR3 extends over 15 amino acids. The CDR3 region has the DNA TGTGCCAGCAGTAGAGAAGAGTCTAGCTCCTACGAGCAGTACTTC. This gives the protein CASSREESSSYEQYF.

This clonotype showed up many times. The chain employs TRBV7-8 and TRBJ1-1; D remains ambiguous. Between the trimmed V and J ends, which lost 2 bases and 3 bases, there was a span of 10 bases. Germline-derived CDR1 and CDR2 are SGHVS and FQNEAQ. The CDR3 runs 14 residues. CDR3: CASSLTAIDTEAFF. CDR3 DNA: TGTGCCAGCAGCTTAACCGCTATTGACACTGAAGCTTTCTTT.

The chain links TRBV3-1 to TRBJ1-3; possibly TRBD1 for D (6 bases). The germline V gene has CDR1 LGHDT and CDR2 YNNKEL (reference sequence). Trimming pared 1 base from V and 10 bases from J, leaving 14 bases between. The CDR3 runs 14 residues. Written as DNA, the CDR3 is TGTGCCAGCAGCCAAGTACAGGGTTCAAAGACCATATATTTT. Protein product: CASSQVQGSKTIYF.

As to this clonotype: This may come from a read error, since a much larger clone is one base off. V is TRBV6-6 and J is TRBJ2-6; unclear D gene. This CDR3 is built from 12 residues. Germline loops: CDR1 MNHNY, CDR2 SVGAGI (reference sequence). CDR3 sequence: CASSYVANVPTF. CDR3 bases: TGTGCCAGCAGTTACGTTGCCAACGTCCCGACTTTC.

This clonotype was picked up a small number of times. The J gene is TRBJ2-4, the V gene TRBV12-3 or TRBV12-4; perhaps TRBD2 as D (5 bases). The CDR3 runs to 13 residues. Trimming took off 5 bases at V and 2 bases at J, with 7 bases between the two ends. The CDR3 nucleotides are TGTGCCAGCAGTCACGGGACCAAAAACATTCAGTACTTC. Encoded protein: CASSHGTKNIQYF.

Ten or more counts support this clonotype. The chain recombines TRBV5-1 with TRBJ1-1; D is unclear. V was cut by 4 bases and J by 6 bases, with 10 bases left in between. This CDR3 comprises 12 residues. Germline V gene sequence: CDR1 SGHRS, CDR2 YFSETQ. The CDR3, as DNA: TGCGCCAGCAGCCAAGGACCGTCTGAAGCTTTCTTT. Amino acid sequence: CASSQGPSEAFF. Full variable domain (rest looked up from reference TRBV5-1 and TRBJ1-1): KAGVTQTPRYLIKTRGQQVTLSCSPISGHRSVSWYQQTPGQGLQFLFEYFSETQRNKGNFPGRFSGRQFSNSRSEMNVSTLELGDSALYLCASSQGPSEAFFGQGTRLTVV.

This clonotype appeared many times. V usage is TRBV2 and J usage is TRBJ2-1, with 9 bases matching TRBD2. Germline V gene lookup returns CDR1 SNHLY and CDR2 FYNNEI. There are 12 residues in the CDR3. V dropped 11 bases and J dropped 7; count of bases not matched to a gene: 6. For the CDR3, the DNA is TGTGCCGAGCTAGCGGGGTGGAATGAGCAGTTCTTC. Its translation is CAELAGWNEQFF.

This clonotype has at least ten counts. The genes are TRBV4-2 and TRBJ1-2; D is unclear. Germline CDR1 LGHNA, CDR2 YNFKEQ. V was pared by 0 bases and J by 5 bases, with 4 bases between. This CDR3 spans 12 amino acids. The CDR3 bases are TGTGCCAGCAGCCAAGATATATATGGCTACACCTTC. Its translation is CASSQDIYGYTF.

At least ten counts were recorded for this clonotype. The chain recombines TRBV7-2 with TRBJ1-5, with unresolved D. The ends were cut back, 6 bases at V and 2 bases at J, with 5 bases in the middle. There are 12 residues in the CDR3. Germline values: CDR1 SGHTA, CDR2 FQGNSA. The CDR3 nucleotides are TGTGCCAGCAGTATTCGCAATCAGCCCCAGCATTTT. Protein product: CASSIRNQPQHF.

Note on this clonotype: With a much larger clone just one base away, this may be a read error. This chain connects TRBV14 to TRBJ2-5, with no clear D. The CDR3 is 18 amino acids. The germline V gene has CDR1 SGHDN and CDR2 FVKESK. Here the CDR3 DNA reads TGTGCCAGCAGCCGAAACCAACGGTCCGGAGACCTACAAGAGACCCGGTACTTC. It yields the protein CASSRNQRSGDLQETRYF. Full variable domain (rest looked up from reference TRBV14 and TRBJ2-5): EAGVTQFPSHSVIEKGQTVTLRCDPISGHDNLYWYRRVMGKEIKFLLHFVKESKQDESGMPNNRFLAERTGGTYSTLKVQPAELEDSGVYFCASSRNQRSGDLQETRYFGPGTRLLVL.

This clonotype was picked up many times. The chain has TRBV2 and TRBJ2-1, with D unclear. The CDR3 length is 13 residues. The V end was cut by 3 bases, the J end by 4 bases, with 7 bases between. Germline CDR1 SNHLY, CDR2 FYNNEI. In DNA form, the CDR3 reads TGTGCCAGCAGTGAGATCCAGTACAATGAGCAGTTCTTC. This codes for CASSEIQYNEQFF.

The table lists this clonotype with a few counts. The chain recombines TRBV12-3 or TRBV12-4 with TRBJ1-6; the D gene is possibly TRBD1 (5 bases). There are 13 residues in the CDR3. V was trimmed by 9 bases and J by 8 bases, leaving 14 bases between them. The CDR3 reads CASSSGADSPLHF. The CDR3 DNA follows: TGTGCCAGTTCTAGTGGGGCCGATTCACCCCTCCACTTT.

This clonotype was recorded a few times. This chain uses TRBV6-2 or TRBV6-3 with TRBJ1-6, with D perhaps TRBD1 (5 bases). From germline, CDR1 is MNHEY and CDR2 SVGEGT. V was trimmed by 2 bases and J by 0 bases, leaving 14 bases between them. CDR3 length equals 18 residues. This chain's CDR3 is CASSYPRTDSSYNSPLHF. The CDR3 coding sequence is TGTGCCAGCAGTTACCCACGGACTGACAGCTCCTATAATTCACCCCTCCACTTT.

This clonotype has more than one count but fewer than ten. The chain carries TRBV7-9 and TRBJ2-7; 7 bases match TRBD1. The CDR3 is 15 residues long. The junction had 5 bases not matched to a gene; V was cut back by 1 base and J by 2 bases. The germline CDR1 and CDR2 sequences are SEHNR and FQNEAQ (reference sequence). The CDR3 DNA reads TGTGCCAGCAGCTTAGGGACAGGTGGCACCTACGAGCAGTACTTC. Encoded protein: CASSLGTGGTYEQYF.

The chain couples TRBV6-6 to TRBJ1-1; D uncertain. Per germline, CDR1 MNHNY and CDR2 SVGAGI (reference sequence). The V end was cut by 10 bases, the J end by 3 bases, with 6 bases between. The CDR3 loop spans 10 amino acids. The CDR3: CATEDTEAFF. CDR3 in DNA: TGTGCCACGGAGGACACTGAAGCTTTCTTT.

The V gene is TRBV6-6, the J gene TRBJ1-3, with 7 bases that match TRBD1. Germline loops: CDR1 MNHNY, CDR2 SVGAGI (reference sequence). CDR3 size: 13 residues. Trimming cost V 6 bases and J 7 bases; bases outside gene matches: 6. Here the CDR3 reads CASRTGTENTIYF. In DNA form, the CDR3 reads TGTGCCAGCAGAACCGGGACAGAGAACACCATATATTTT.

V gene TRBV7-2 combines with J gene TRBJ2-1; no firm D call. Trimming removed 2 bases at V and 2 bases at J, with 13 bases between. The CDR3 runs 16 residues. Germline values: CDR1 SGHTA, CDR2 FQGNSA. The CDR3 coding sequence is TGTGCCAGCAGCTTACTACCTGCCAGCACCTACAATGAGCAGTTCTTC. It specifies CASSLLPASTYNEQFF.

The V gene is TRBV12-3 or TRBV12-4, the J gene TRBJ2-1; D is unresolved. The CDR3 is 14 amino acids. V lost 1 base and J 5 bases, leaving 9 bases between the germline ends. CDR3 in DNA: TGTGCCAGCAGTTTAGAACTGTGGGACAATGAGCAGTTCTTC. This codes for CASSLELWDNEQFF.

In this sample, this clonotype turned up a few times. The gene calls are TRBV3-1 and TRBJ1-4; the D gene is possibly TRBD1 (6 bases). The germline V gene encodes CDR1 LGHDT and CDR2 YNNKEL (reference sequence). The CDR3 is made up of 16 amino acids. Between the trimmed V and J ends, which lost 2 bases and 3 bases, there was a span of 13 bases. CDR3 bases: TGTGCCAGCAGCCAAAACGTAGGACAGTCTAATGAAAAACTGTTTTTT. It specifies CASSQNVGQSNEKLFF.

This clonotype was seen a handful of times. The J gene is TRBJ1-1, the V gene TRBV12-3 or TRBV12-4, with 7 positions matching TRBD1. J lost 4 bases, V lost 5 bases, and 7 bases had no gene match. The CDR3 runs to 14 residues. The CDR3 here is CASSVDRDSTEAFF. CDR3 DNA sequence: TGTGCCAGCAGTGTTGACAGGGATAGCACTGAAGCTTTCTTT.

This clonotype was detected a few times. The CDR3 region has the DNA TGTGCCAGCAGCTCGACCGGGTACAATGAGCAGTTCTTC. Translation gives CASSSTGYNEQFF. The rearrangement joins TRBV7-3 to TRBJ2-1; no definite D call. The V end was cut by 4 bases, the J end by 4 bases, with 8 bases between. Germline CDR1 is SGHTA and CDR2 is FQGTGA. The CDR3 runs 13 residues.

This clonotype was observed a few times. The V and J genes are TRBV12-3 or TRBV12-4 and TRBJ1-3; D uncertain. The CDR3 is 15 amino acids. Trimming took 6 bases from V and 0 from J, leaving 12 bases between them. In DNA form, the CDR3 reads TGTGCCAGCAGACATACCGACGGCTCTGGAAACACCATATATTTT. Its translation: CASRHTDGSGNTIYF.

This clonotype was observed a few times. The V gene is TRBV11-2, the J gene TRBJ2-1; no clear D gene. The V gene lost 5 bases and the J gene lost 5 bases, with 13 bases spanning the gap. This CDR3 spans 14 amino acids. Looked up from germline, CDR1 is SGHAT and CDR2 is FQNNGV. CDR3 amino acids: CASSPRPLDNEQFF. Here the CDR3 DNA reads TGTGCCAGCAGCCCTAGACCTTTAGACAATGAGCAGTTCTTC. Supplemented by reference TRBV11-2 and TRBJ2-1, the full variable domain reads EAGVAQSPRYKIIEKRQSVAFWCNPISGHATLYWYQQILGQGPKLLIQFQNNGVVDDSQLPKDRFSAERLKGVDSTLKIQPAKLEDSAVYLCASSPRPLDNEQFFGPGTRLTVL.

This clonotype turned up a few times. V and J are TRBV20-1 and TRBJ2-7, with 8 bases identical to TRBD2. The CDR3 sequence is 14 residues long. Germline V lookup: CDR1 DFQATT, CDR2 SNEGSKA (reference sequence). Losses at the gene ends were 3 bases for V and 2 bases for J; bases not matched to a gene: 6. This chain's CDR3 is CSARSVAGTYEQYF. CDR3 nucleotides: TGCAGTGCTAGGTCTGTAGCGGGGACCTACGAGCAGTACTTC.

This clonotype was recorded at least ten times. The genes are TRBV6-5 and TRBJ1-4, with TRBD1 as a possible D gene (6 bases). Between the trimmed V and J ends, which lost 5 bases and 4 bases, there was a span of 11 bases. This CDR3 comprises 14 residues. Germline-derived CDR1 and CDR2 are MNHEY and SVGAGI. The DNA for the CDR3 is TGTGCCAGCAGTCCGGACAGAGATAATGAAAAACTGTTTTTT. It specifies CASSPDRDNEKLFF.

The chain carries TRBV12-3 or TRBV12-4 and TRBJ2-3; 9 bases align to TRBD2. The CDR3 is 16 amino acids. V shed 5 bases, J shed 3 bases, and the junction held 9 bases outside the gene matches. The CDR3 bases are TGTGCCAGCAGTGGGCAAATAGCGGGAGCTACAGATACGCAGTATTTT. It specifies CASSGQIAGATDTQYF.

The chain combines TRBV11-2 with TRBJ2-3; the D is unclear. CDR1 is SGHAT and CDR2 is FQNNGV in the germline V gene. V shed 5 bases and J shed 4 bases, with 16 bases lying between them. This CDR3 spans 15 amino acids. CDR3 bases: TGTGCCAGCAGCCCCCCGCCCCAGAGGCCAGATACGCAGTATTTT. Protein: CASSPPPQRPDTQYF.